This T cell receptor (beta chain) was recorded in a study of blood T cell repertoires in COVID-19. Overall study context: T cells, B-cell-depleted T cells, or PBMCs provided the cDNA or gDNA that served as material.

Patients at the Seattle site were enrolled during active infection and followed longitudinally. Clones were sequenced by immunoSEQ multiplex PCR, and TCRdb holds only the in-frame ones, with some missing. The table shows 30,000 to 40,000 clones, with roughly 74% occurring only once. Trimming removed 2 bases at V and 0 bases at J, with 11 bases between. The CDR3 contains 15 residues. CDR1 ENHRY and CDR2 SYGVKD come from the germline V gene. Sequencing was carried out using peripheral blood. This chain links TRBV10-3 with TRBJ2-7; maybe TRBD2 (5 bases). The clonotype was recovered from a man between 65 and 79 years old with COVID-19, enrolled during active disease. In nucleotides, the CDR3 is TGTGCCATCAGTGAGGTTGGAGGTTACTCCTACGAGCAGTACTTC. This codes for CAISEVGGYSYEQYF.